Each of the 17 T cell receptor beta chains below was sequenced from the same sample in a study of CD8 T cells in ankylosing spondylitis. Their target antigens are unknown. Overall study results and limits: Seemingly distinctive of ankylosing spondylitis blood was a TCR beta motif formed by eight highly homologous variants.

TCRdb re-called the 5' RACE reads through MiXCR, storing one row per CDR3 protein. The table shows over 600,000 distinct CDR3 sequences, with about 20% occurring only once. Sequenced: blood, either unsorted or a sorted T cell fraction (not recorded which). The receptors originated from a male donor with ankylosing spondylitis.

CDR3 sequence reads: CASSPGQGVGNIQYF. The CDR3 region has the DNA TGTGCCAGCAGCCCGGGACAGGGGGTGGGAAACATTCAGTACTTC. The V call is TRBV13, the J call TRBJ2-4, with TRBD1 matching over 11 bases. CDR3 size: 15 residues. Per the germline V gene, CDR1 is PRHDT and CDR2 is FYEKMQ (reference sequence). V gave up 5 bases and J gave up 6 bases; unmatched junction bases: 6.

The chain is built from TRBV2 and TRBJ2-3; 10 bases map to TRBD2. With 4 bases clipped from V and 6 bases from J, the junction kept 4 bases outside the gene matches. Germline V gene data show CDR1 as SNHLY and CDR2 as FYNNEI. The length of the CDR3 is 14 residues. The CDR3 region is CASSAGTSADTQYF. The DNA of the CDR3 is TGTGCCAGCAGTGCCGGGACTAGCGCGGATACGCAGTATTTT.

The V gene is TRBV5-1, the J gene TRBJ1-1, with D perhaps matching TRBD1 (6 bases). The V end was cut by 2 bases, the J end by 1 base, with 12 bases between. The CDR3 runs to 15 residues. Germline loops: CDR1 SGHRS, CDR2 YFSETQ. As DNA, the CDR3 is TGCGCCAGCAGCTTCCCCAGGGGCGAGAACACTGAAGCTTTCTTT. Its protein is CASSFPRGENTEAFF.

The J gene is TRBJ2-7, the V gene TRBV12-3 or TRBV12-4; perhaps TRBD1 as D (5 bases). Trimming took off 2 bases at V and 3 bases at J, with 14 bases between the two ends. CDR3 length: 15 amino acids. The CDR3 DNA sequence: TGTGCCAGCAGTTTAAAAGGGGATTCAAACTACGAGCAGTACTTC. Its translation: CASSLKGDSNYEQYF.

V usage is TRBV4-1 and J usage is TRBJ1-5; D might be TRBD1 (6 bases). The CDR3 covers 18 residues. CDR1 is MGHRA, CDR2 YSYEKL, per germline. The V end lost 3 bases, the J end lost 0 bases, and 18 bases lay between the germline ends. This CDR3 is CASSHPDGGSYSNQPQHF. CDR3 in DNA: TGCGCCAGCAGCCACCCGGATGGGGGCAGCTATAGCAATCAGCCCCAGCATTTT.

A few counts support this clonotype. The rearrangement uses TRBV7-9 and TRBJ1-4; 7 nucleotides align to TRBD1. The ends lost 7 bases at V and 8 bases at J; junction bases unmatched: 10. CDR3 length: 14 amino acids. Germline V CDR1 and CDR2: SEHNR, FQNEAQ (reference sequence). The CDR3 loop is CASIPTGSGEKLFF. CDR3 bases: TGTGCCAGCATCCCGACAGGGTCAGGAGAAAAACTGTTTTTT.

This clonotype has only a few counts. This rearrangement joins TRBV20-1 to TRBJ2-1, with D hard to call. The CDR3 is made up of 13 amino acids. Germline CDR1 reads DFQATT; CDR2 reads SNEGSKA (reference sequence). Trimming cost V 7 bases and J 5 bases, with 15 bases left between them. The CDR3, as DNA: TGCAGTGTGCAAGACGGTACCCACAATGAGCAGTTCTTC. It is translated as CSVQDGTHNEQFF.

V is TRBV6-2 or TRBV6-3 and J is TRBJ2-3; D gene ambiguous. V lost 10 bases and J lost 3, with 8 bases in between. Germline-derived CDR1 and CDR2 are MNHEY and SVGEGT. The CDR3 totals 11 residues. This CDR3 reads CATTETDTQYF. DNA of the CDR3: TGTGCCACCACTGAGACAGATACGCAGTATTTT.

Many counts were recorded for this clonotype. This chain uses TRBV5-1 with TRBJ2-2; D not certain. Trimming removed 4 bases at V and 4 bases at J, with 8 bases between. The germline V gene encodes CDR1 SGHRS and CDR2 YFSETQ. CDR3 length equals 13 residues. The CDR3 region has the DNA TGCGCCAGCAGCCCCGTCCTCACCGGGGAGCTGTTTTTT. It specifies CASSPVLTGELFF.

This clonotype was observed a single time. V usage is TRBV3-1 and J usage is TRBJ1-2; TRBD1 is a possible D gene (6 bases). The CDR3 consists of 14 residues. Germline CDR1 LGHDT, CDR2 YNNKEL (reference sequence). V was pared by 1 base and J by 6 bases, with 12 bases between. In DNA, the CDR3 is TGTGCCAGCAGCCAAGGCGTGGGGGCGGATGGCTACACCTTC. Translated: CASSQGVGADGYTF.

This clonotype was picked up many times. The rearrangement links TRBV6-1 to TRBJ2-6; D might be TRBD1 (5 bases). Germline CDR1 MNHNS, CDR2 SASEGT. V was shortened by 4 bases and J by 0 bases, with 7 bases between the two germline ends. The CDR3 is 15 residues long. The CDR3 sequence is CASSGTNSGANVLTF. The DNA of the CDR3 is TGTGCCAGCAGTGGGACAAACTCTGGGGCCAACGTCCTGACTTTC.

This clonotype was found a few times. The chain couples TRBV12-3 or TRBV12-4 to TRBJ1-1, with D perhaps TRBD1 (6 bases). V was cut by 6 bases and J by 1 base, with 18 bases left in between. The CDR3 extends over 16 amino acids. CDR3 coding DNA: TGTGCCAGCAGAGAGGACAGCCGACTCAAGAACACTGAAGCTTTCTTT. Translation: CASREDSRLKNTEAFF.

This clonotype was seen only a few times. This chain connects TRBV30 to TRBJ2-7, with D perhaps TRBD2 (5 bases). V shed 0 bases and J shed 3 bases, with 15 bases lying between them. In germline, CDR1 is GTSNPN, CDR2 SVGIG (reference sequence). The CDR3 loop spans 15 amino acids. DNA for the CDR3: TGTGCCTGGAGTGTTTTCTCGGGGAAGGGCTACGAGCAGTACTTC. This encodes CAWSVFSGKGYEQYF.

In its sample, this clonotype was seen a few times. The chain carries TRBV12-3 or TRBV12-4 and TRBJ1-1, with D uncertain. The CDR3 spans 12 residues. V dropped 5 bases and J dropped 6 bases, with 10 bases sitting between them. The CDR3 sequence is CASSPRRSEAFF. The CDR3 DNA reads TGTGCCAGCAGTCCCCGGCGGTCTGAAGCTTTCTTT.

In this sample, this clonotype turned up a few times. The genes are TRBV6-5 and TRBJ2-2; no definite D call. Germline V gives CDR1 MNHEY, CDR2 SVGAGI. The CDR3 has 14 residues. Trimming took 0 bases from V and 8 from J, leaving 10 bases between them. The CDR3 DNA reads as TGTGCCAGCAGTTACTCGAGAATTACGGGGGAGCTGTTTTTT. It specifies CASSYSRITGELFF.

The V and J genes are TRBV6-5 and TRBJ2-1, with D perhaps TRBD2 (6 bases). CDR1 and CDR2 (germline): MNHEY, SVGAGI. The CDR3 sequence is 15 residues long. V was pared by 0 bases and J by 4 bases, with 10 bases between. CDR3: CASSYSQAGYNEQFF. CDR3 sequence (DNA): TGTGCCAGCAGTTACTCGCAGGCGGGGTACAATGAGCAGTTCTTC.

This clonotype has a handful of counts. The chain combines TRBV5-6 with TRBJ2-7; 9 nucleotides line up with TRBD1. Unmatched junction bases numbered 6, after V lost 0 bases and J lost 5 bases. Germline loops: CDR1 SGHDT, CDR2 YYEEEE. This CDR3 is 15 amino acids long. The CDR3 loop reads CASSLAPGQGNEQYF. The CDR3 nucleotides are TGTGCCAGCAGCTTGGCCCCGGGACAGGGCAACGAGCAGTACTTC.